This TCR beta chain derives from a study of blood T cell repertoires in COVID-19 (TCRdb year 2020). For the study in its entirety: Samples from collaborators originated in the United States, Italy and Spain and spanned both the acute and convalescent phases of COVID-19. The samples were drawn from the first 160 participants of the ongoing ImmuneRACE study and from some 1,300 subjects provided by 6 global collaborators. Nearly every sample came with metadata listing a de-identified subject ID, COVID-19 status, age in years and sex. The prospective study material was composed of cDNA or gDNA derived from T cells, B-cell-depleted T cells, or PBMCs. Where HLA class I and class II types were available, the types were taken from metadata supplied by the sample provider, not from assay-based typing. Subjects who had been exposed to COVID-19, were actively infected with it, or had recovered from it provided the deeply sampled blood TCRbeta repertoires that made up the dataset. The repertoires were released in a freely available public database meant as a resource for research on the immune response to SARS-CoV-2. What the research found in general, with its limitations: The quantity of clinical and demographic metadata differed by source and by participant and was supplied without curation.

This clone was picked up one time. Its antigen remains undetermined. Base qualities are missing; no much larger clone stands one base away. The immunoSEQ Assay, a bias-controlled multiplex PCR, was used to amplify TCRbeta CDR3 regions from genomic DNA. For the original study's pipeline: The number of nucleated cells in each sample was estimated from the amplification of reference gene primers within the assay. Sequence reads were collapsed and filtered to measure the absolute abundance of every unique TCRbeta CDR3 rearrangement. Productive Simpson clonality was computed per sample as the square root of Simpson's diversity index over productive rearrangements. Entries here come from immuneACCESS through TCRdb and include only in-frame sequences with V and J called. Some clones fail to appear in such tables; in the studies checked, an unresolved V gene covers under half of the shortfall, and the cause of the remainder is unknown. The DNA gave D and trimming, while V, J and clone size come from that table. Present in this sample are over 120,000 clones, 80% to 85% of which were seen just once. The top ten hold less than 4% of the sample.

The collaborating institutions used their own protocols to collect whole blood in K2EDTA tubes. Collaborator samples were shipped for TCRbeta analysis as frozen whole blood, isolated PBMCs, or DNA extracted from either sample type. The CDR3 holds 11 amino acids from the cysteine to the phenylalanine. The kept DNA is CDR3 alone, 33 bases in frame from the first base. V is reduced by 1 base and J by 7 bases, leaving a spacing of 2 bases between them. The germline V gene specifies MNHEY as CDR1 and SVGEGT as CDR2. This receptor was taken from a woman aged 55-69 years with acute or convalescent COVID-19. Sequencing used peripheral blood. Recombination linked TRBV6-2 or TRBV6-3 to TRBJ2-1, with the identity of the D gene unclear. Read as DNA, the sequence is TGTGCCAGCAGTTACTTAAATGAGCAGTTCTTC. Translated, it reads CASSYLNEQFF.